Reported below is one TCR beta chain. Its antigen remains unidentified. Unmatched junction bases numbered 4, after V lost 6 bases and J lost 4 bases. The length of the CDR3 is 14 residues. Germline lookup yields CDR1 SNHLY and CDR2 FYNNEI. These data originate in a study of shared clonotypes between healthy human individuals. Study-level results: The study generally estimated greater richness for naive than memory subsets.

For sorted subsets, roughly 200 ng DNA per replicate equaled about 30,000 T cell genomes. The protocol was immunoSEQ multiplex PCR, while the TCRdb copy is restricted to in-frame clones and leaves out a portion. The top ten hold roughly 1.7% of the sample, which has roughly 2.1 million clones, 85% to 95% seen once. CD45RO negativity and positive selection for CCR7 defined naive CD8 cells, a population that excluded terminally differentiated effector memory CD45RA+ cells. The clonotype was recovered from a man between 18 and 29 years old in good health. Some clones in this sample may be carry-over from other donors' samples. The sample was naive CD8+ T cells from PBMCs. The V call is TRBV2, the J call TRBJ1-3; 9 bases line up with TRBD1. The CDR3: CASSGQGQGNTIYF. For the CDR3, the DNA is TGTGCCAGCAGCGGACAGGGGCAAGGAAACACCATATATTTT.